This T cell receptor (beta chain) was captured by sequencing in a study of CD8 T cells in Susac syndrome. This clonotype was found once. With 3 bases clipped from V and 8 bases from J, the junction kept 5 bases outside the gene matches. The CDR3 runs to 15 residues. In blood CD8+ and CD4+ T cells, TCR beta underwent sequencing. The multiple sclerosis controls were treatment-naive patients, and their relapsing-remitting disease was stable or active. RNA in amounts of 0.5 to 1 ug was reverse transcribed with random hexamers. Amplification of TCR beta CDR3 used immunoSEQ multiplex PCR across 54 Vbeta and 13 Jbeta. One entry per CDR3 protein, called by TCRdb with MiXCR from the immunoSEQ multiplex PCR reads. The top ten clones hold approximately 0.11% of a sample with 120,000 to 150,000 distinct CDR3 sequences, 85% to 95% of them seen once.

V usage is TRBV12-3 or TRBV12-4 and J usage is TRBJ2-1, with 12 bases matching TRBD2. This TCR derives from a human donor with multiple sclerosis. The sequenced material came from CD4+ T cells from PBMCs. DNA for the CDR3: TGTGCCAGCAGTTTGACTCTAGCGGGGGGGCATGAGCAGTTCTTC. It specifies CASSLTLAGGHEQFF.